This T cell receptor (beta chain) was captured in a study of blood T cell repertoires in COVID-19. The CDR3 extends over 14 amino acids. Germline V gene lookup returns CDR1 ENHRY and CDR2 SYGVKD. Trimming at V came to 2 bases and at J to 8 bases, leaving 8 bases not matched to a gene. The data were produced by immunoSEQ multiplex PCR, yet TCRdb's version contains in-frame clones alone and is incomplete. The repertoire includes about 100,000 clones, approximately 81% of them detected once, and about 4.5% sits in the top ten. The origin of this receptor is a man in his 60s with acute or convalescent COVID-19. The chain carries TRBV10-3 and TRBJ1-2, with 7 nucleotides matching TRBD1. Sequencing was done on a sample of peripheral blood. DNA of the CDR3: TGTGCCATCAGTGAGACTGAGGGGGCAAGGGGCTACACCTTC. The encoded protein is CAISETEGARGYTF.